A single T cell receptor (beta chain) is shown here with its context. The antigen is undetermined. The V gene lost 4 bases and the J gene lost 7 bases, with 18 bases spanning the gap. CDR1 SGDLS and CDR2 YYNGEE come from the germline V gene. The CDR3 runs to 16 residues. This record comes from a study of T cell responses to AZD1222 COVID-19 vaccine. Overall study: Timing groups of about 4 and about 12 weeks for second doses were pooled. Findings of the study overall: Repertoire samples came only from after the peak T cell response. Two doses of AZD1222 preceded a rise in Spike-specific TCR breadth and depth. Among those given AZD1222, only 5 to 7 were seropositive at baseline.

TCRdb keeps only in-frame clones here, not all; method: immunoSEQ multiplex PCR. The table includes roughly 130,000 clones, roughly nine tenths detected once. The sequencing here drew on peripheral blood, taken on day 0 of AZD1222 vaccination. V and J are TRBV9 and TRBJ1-6; TRBD1 might be the D (5 bases). This receptor was identified in an adult in good health. The CDR3 protein is CASSLDGTGVNSPLHF. CDR3 sequence (DNA): TGTGCCAGCAGCCTAGATGGGACGGGCGTAAATTCACCCCTCCACTTT.